The 28 T cell receptor beta chains below come from one sample, sequenced in a study of beta chain features in type 1 diabetes. Points from the study as a whole: Patients with Type 1 diabetes showed moderately but significantly shorter TCRB CDR3s in all four CD4+ subsets.

Their antigens remain unidentified. cDNA synthesis used the whole RNA isolate, giving expressed TCRB sequences. Profiling relied on immunoSEQ multiplex PCR, and the TCRdb table lists in-frame clones only, not all of them. Among 600,000 to 700,000 clones, 13% were seen once, and the ten largest hold less than 0.025%. Sequenced: naive CD4+ T cells from blood. The receptors come from a man younger than 35 with type 1 diabetes.

V usage is TRBV1 and J usage is TRBJ2-4; the D call TRBD2 from the table was never checked on the DNA. TRBV1 is listed as a pseudogene. This CDR3 contains 17 residues. Here the CDR3 DNA reads TGCACCAGCAGCCAAGACCTAGCGGGGGTTGCCAAAAACATTCAGTACTTC. It is translated as CTSSQDLAGVAKNIQYF.

The chain has TRBV11-1 and TRBJ2-5; D might be TRBD1 (5 bases). V lost 5 bases to trimming and J lost 7 bases, with 8 bases between them. Germline V gene data show CDR1 as SGHAT and CDR2 as FQDESV (reference sequence). This CDR3 contains 11 residues. The CDR3 sequence: CASSATGTQYF. CDR3 nucleotides: TGTGCCAGCAGCGCAACAGGGACCCAGTACTTC.

This clone was seen a few times. J is TRBJ1-6 and V is TRBV14, with D maybe TRBD1 (6 bases). Deletions cut 8 bases from V and 4 bases from J, with 12 bases between. The CDR3 loop spans 14 amino acids. The germline CDR1 and CDR2 sequences are SGHDN and FVKESK. CDR3 in amino acids: CASPVGGYNSPLHF. Here the CDR3 DNA reads TGTGCCAGCCCCGTAGGGGGGTATAATTCACCCCTCCACTTT.

The gene calls are TRBV6-1 and TRBJ1-6; possibly TRBD1 for D (5 bases). The CDR3 is made up of 16 amino acids. V gave up 0 bases and J gave up 8 bases, with 14 bases separating them. Germline CDR1 is MNHNS and CDR2 is SASEGT. The CDR3 DNA sequence: TGTGCCAGCAGTGAAGCGCTTGGGGGTGGGTATTCACCCCTCCACTTT. This translates into CASSEALGGGYSPLHF.

There are a few counts of this clone. This chain connects TRBV9 to TRBJ1-1; 9 nucleotides agree with TRBD1. This CDR3 contains 15 residues. Germline CDR1 reads SGDLS; CDR2 reads YYNGEE. The V and J ends lost 0 bases and 5 bases, in that order; junction bases with no gene match: 5. CDR3 loop: CASSVGTGGWTEAFF. In DNA form, the CDR3 reads TGTGCCAGCAGCGTAGGTACAGGGGGCTGGACTGAAGCTTTCTTT.

This clone was found a few times. This chain connects TRBV25-1 to TRBJ1-4, with 7 bases matching TRBD1. The germline CDR1 and CDR2 sequences are MGHDK and SYGVNS. The CDR3 has 14 residues. V shed 5 bases, J shed 8 bases, and the junction held 8 bases outside the gene matches. The CDR3 loop is CASSQRGREEKLFF. For the CDR3, the DNA is TGTGCCAGCAGTCAGAGGGGGCGCGAGGAAAAACTGTTTTTT.

This clone showed up just a few times. The chain employs TRBV6-5 and TRBJ2-7; 8 positions match TRBD2. Germline V lookup: CDR1 MNHEY, CDR2 SVGAGI. Trimming took 8 bases from V and 2 from J; bases not matched to a gene: 11. This CDR3 region has 15 residues. The CDR3 DNA reads TGTGCCAGCCGTCGAGCGGGGGAGAGCACCTACGAGCAGTACTTC. Amino acids: CASRRAGESTYEQYF.

The sample holds one count of this clone. The chain combines TRBV9 with TRBJ1-6; possible D gene TRBD1, 5 bases. This CDR3 contains 14 residues. The ends were cut back, 3 bases at V and 14 bases at J, with 18 bases in the middle. Germline V gene sequence: CDR1 SGDLS, CDR2 YYNGEE. CDR3 in DNA: TGTGCCAGCAGCGCCGACGGGGGAAGTGCGGCCCTCCACTTT. It yields the protein CASSADGGSAALHF.

The DNA of the CDR3 is TGTGCCAGCAGCTTCTGGACTAGCGGCTATAGCACAGATACGCAGTATTTT. This sequence encodes CASSFWTSGYSTDTQYF. The rearrangement joins TRBV7-9 to TRBJ2-3; 10 nucleotides line up with TRBD2. This CDR3 spans 17 amino acids. V gave up 3 bases and J gave up 0 bases; unmatched junction bases: 6. CDR1 and CDR2 (germline): SEHNR, FQNEAQ (reference sequence). The full variable domain, in which reference TRBV7-9 and TRBJ2-3 provide the parts outside the CDR3, is DTGVSQNPRHKITKRGQNVTFRCDPISEHNRLYWYRQTLGQGPEFLTYFQNEAQLEKSRLLSDRFSAERPKGSFSTLEIQRTEQGDSAMYLCASSFWTSGYSTDTQYFGPGTRLTVL.

This clone was picked up a small number of times. The chain recombines TRBV23-1 with TRBJ1-5; the D gene is possibly TRBD1 (5 bases). TRBV23-1 is treated as an ORF (open reading frame) with a function not yet certain. The CDR3 length is 15 residues. V was shortened by 6 bases and J by 6 bases, with 18 bases between the two germline ends. The CDR3 sequence is CASSHAGGSAQPQHF. In nucleotides, the CDR3 is TGCGCCAGCAGCCATGCCGGGGGTAGTGCTCAGCCCCAGCATTTT.

V gene TRBV5-1 combines with J gene TRBJ2-7, with unresolved D. Trimming took 5 bases from V and 2 from J, leaving 11 bases between them. The CDR3 contains 13 residues. Germline V gene data show CDR1 as SGHRS and CDR2 as YFSETQ. The CDR3 nucleotides read TGCGCCAGCAGTCTCAGGCCACCCTACGAGCAGTACTTC. Amino acid sequence: CASSLRPPYEQYF.

The CDR3 is CASSLEAAANEKLFF. In nucleotides, the CDR3 is TGCGCCAGCAGCTTGGAGGCGGCAGCCAATGAAAAACTGTTTTTT. The chain recombines TRBV5-1 with TRBJ1-4; no clear D. CDR1 is SGHRS, CDR2 YFSETQ, per germline. The CDR3 totals 15 residues. V was pared by 0 bases and J by 5 bases, with 11 bases between.

In this sample, this clone turned up once. This chain joins TRBV5-4 and TRBJ2-5; 7 nucleotides align to TRBD1. With V trimmed by 0 bases and J by 3 bases, 2 bases remained unmatched. CDR3 length: 14 amino acids. Germline lookup yields CDR1 SGHNT and CDR2 YYREEE (reference sequence). In nucleotides, the CDR3 is TGTGCCAGCAGCTTGGGACAGGGTAAAGAGACCCAGTACTTC. This codes for CASSLGQGKETQYF. Full variable domain (missing parts from reference TRBV5-4 and TRBJ2-5): ETGVTQSPTHLIKTRGQQVTLRCSSQSGHNTVSWYQQALGQGPQFIFQYYREEENGRGNFPPRFSGLQFPNYSSELNVNALELDDSALYLCASSLGQGKETQYFGPGTRLLVL.

The chain joins TRBV13 to TRBJ2-7; tentatively, D is TRBD2 (6 bases). Trimming removed 5 bases at V and 2 bases at J, with 13 bases between. Germline CDR1 PRHDT, CDR2 FYEKMQ (reference sequence). The CDR3 sequence is 14 residues long. For the CDR3, the DNA is TGTGCCAGCAGCCCCGCCACGGGAGCCTACGAGCAGTACTTC. Translating gives CASSPATGAYEQYF.

This chain joins TRBV19 and TRBJ1-5, with 7 bases fitting TRBD1. Germline-derived CDR1 and CDR2 are LNHDA and SQIVND (reference sequence). The CDR3 is 18 residues long. V was pared by 4 bases and J by 0 bases, with 12 bases of the junction left unmatched. CDR3 sequence reads: CASSKSPGQIISNQPQHF. The CDR3 bases are TGTGCCAGTAGTAAGAGCCCGGGACAGATAATTAGCAATCAGCCCCAGCATTTT. The variable domain in full, completed from reference TRBV19 and TRBJ1-5, reads DGGITQSPKYLFRKEGQNVTLSCEQNLNHDAMYWYRQDPGQGLRLIYYSQIVNDFQKGDIAEGYSVSREKKESFPLTVTSAQKNPTAFYLCASSKSPGQIISNQPQHFGDGTRLSIL.

This clone occurred a few times. The rearrangement uses TRBV13 and TRBJ1-1; D might be TRBD1 (6 bases). V was clipped by 5 bases and J by 0 bases, with 10 bases between them. This CDR3 has 14 amino acids. Germline V CDR1 and CDR2: PRHDT, FYEKMQ (reference sequence). The CDR3 protein is CASSETGMNTEAFF. CDR3 sequence (DNA): TGTGCCAGCAGCGAGACAGGCATGAACACTGAAGCTTTCTTT.

This clone turned up a few times. The chain combines TRBV7-2 with TRBJ2-3, with D perhaps matching TRBD1 (5 bases). V was clipped by 1 base and J by 14 bases, with 13 bases between them. The CDR3 is made up of 12 amino acids. Germline lookup yields CDR1 SGHTA and CDR2 FQGNSA. For the CDR3, the DNA is TGTGCCAGCAGCTTAGATCAGGGTCCGAGGTATTTT. It yields the protein CASSLDQGPRYF.

This clone came up a few times. The chain couples TRBV9 to TRBJ1-2, with D possibly being TRBD1 (6 bases). V dropped 4 bases and J dropped 3 bases, with 13 bases sitting between them. In germline, CDR1 is SGDLS, CDR2 YYNGEE. This CDR3 has 14 residues. The CDR3 sequence is CASSTGKEDYGYTF. The CDR3 DNA follows: TGTGCCAGCAGCACAGGGAAGGAGGACTATGGCTACACCTTC.

This clone came up a few times. This chain connects TRBV19 to TRBJ2-1; possibly TRBD2 for D (6 bases). Per the germline V gene, CDR1 is LNHDA and CDR2 is SQIVND (reference sequence). The CDR3 contains 12 residues. V shed 6 bases and J shed 10 bases, with 13 bases lying between them. CDR3 sequence reads: CASRGLDGEQFF. The CDR3 coding sequence is TGTGCCAGTAGGGGACTGGACGGGGAGCAGTTCTTC.

The chain combines TRBV28 with TRBJ1-2, with D perhaps TRBD1 (5 bases). CDR3 size: 12 residues. Germline V lookup: CDR1 MDHEN, CDR2 SYDVKM. The V and J ends lost 6 bases and 10 bases respectively, with 15 bases between them. The chain's CDR3 is CASSGTHIVYTF. The CDR3 nucleotides read TGTGCCAGCAGCGGGACCCATATTGTCTACACCTTC.

The rearrangement uses TRBV18 and TRBJ1-3, with 7 bases aligning to TRBD1. Germline CDR1 and CDR2: KGHSH and LQKENI. This CDR3 comprises 15 residues. With V trimmed by 3 bases and J by 5 bases, 7 bases remained unmatched. The CDR3, as DNA: TGTGCCAGCTCACCGACAGGGCAGGCGAGAAACACCATATATTTT. Its translation is CASSPTGQARNTIYF.

Note on this clone: The sample contains more than one DNA sequence encoding this CDR3. This sequence joins TRBV30 and TRBJ2-3; D is unclear. CDR3 size: 11 residues. Germline values: CDR1 GTSNPN, CDR2 SVGIG (reference sequence). The V and J ends lost 0 bases and 6 bases respectively, with 4 bases between them. CDR3 coding DNA: TGTGCCTGGAGTGTCTCGGATACGCAGTATTTT. It encodes CAWSVSDTQYF.

The chain is built from TRBV5-6 and TRBJ2-1; 7 nucleotides line up with TRBD1. The ends lost 4 bases at V and 10 bases at J; junction bases unmatched: 11. CDR1 and CDR2 from the germline V gene are SGHDT and YYEEEE. CDR3 length equals 14 residues. The CDR3 loop is CASSQDRVGREQFF. Here the CDR3 DNA reads TGTGCCAGCAGCCAAGACAGGGTAGGCCGCGAGCAGTTCTTC.

Only a few counts were recorded for this clone. The chain links TRBV5-1 to TRBJ2-5, with 7 bases lining up with TRBD1. The CDR3 is 14 amino acids. The junction had 5 bases not matched to a gene; V was cut back by 4 bases and J by 2 bases. Germline loops: CDR1 SGHRS, CDR2 YFSETQ. CDR3 nucleotides: TGCGCCAGCAGCATCGACAGGGCTCAAGAGACCCAGTACTTC. This sequence encodes CASSIDRAQETQYF.

J is TRBJ2-1 and V is TRBV6-4; 10 nucleotides align to TRBD2. This CDR3 is built from 16 residues. The junction had 7 bases not matched to a gene; V was cut back by 0 bases and J by 8 bases. The germline CDR1 and CDR2 sequences are MRHNA and SNTAGT. CDR3 sequence: CASSDSTSGGAYEQFF. DNA for the CDR3: TGTGCCAGCAGTGACTCGACCAGCGGGGGGGCCTATGAGCAGTTCTTC.

CDR3 sequence reads: CASSVNSVGTDTQYF. The CDR3, as DNA: TGTGCCAGCAGCGTAAATAGCGTAGGCACAGATACGCAGTATTTT. The gene calls are TRBV9 and TRBJ2-3, with D perhaps TRBD2 (5 bases). Germline V gene lookup returns CDR1 SGDLS and CDR2 YYNGEE. The CDR3 is made up of 15 amino acids. V shed 1 base and J shed 1 base, with 10 bases lying between them.

The chain has TRBV30 and TRBJ2-5; D ambiguous. The CDR3 is 13 residues long. Germline V gene lookup returns CDR1 GTSNPN and CDR2 SVGIG (reference sequence). V was clipped by 2 bases and J by 5 bases, with 12 bases between them. The CDR3 coding sequence is TGTGCCTGGAGTCCCGGGTCGACGGAGACCCAGTACTTC. Protein: CAWSPGSTETQYF.

The chain combines TRBV29-1 with TRBJ2-3; no firm D call. The length of the CDR3 is 11 residues. Germline CDR1 and CDR2: SQVTM and ANQGSEA. Deletions cut 4 bases from V and 5 bases from J, with 7 bases between. In nucleotides, the CDR3 is TGCAGCGTTGTGAAAGGAGATACGCAGTATTTT. This sequence encodes CSVVKGDTQYF.